One sample yielded the 21 T cell receptor beta chains listed below, sequenced in a study of blood T cell repertoires in COVID-19 (dated by TCRdb to 2018 to 2021). Library preparation employed the immunoSEQ multiplex PCR assay. The immuneACCESS repertoire file appears here via TCRdb, limited to in-frame rearrangements. These files lack a portion of the clones; in checked studies, under half of the deficit traces to unresolved V genes, and the cause of the others is not known. The sample table shows tens of thousands of clones, and 65% to 80% are seen once. The ten largest clonotypes hold more than 25% of the sample. Sequencing was done on a sample of peripheral blood. The receptors come from a man aged 55 to 69 with active or convalescent COVID-19.

To note about this clone: The sample holds other DNA sequences that translate to the same CDR3. The chain uses TRBV5-1 and TRBJ2-7; tentative D call: TRBD1 (6 bases). Germline loops: CDR1 SGHRS, CDR2 YFSETQ. The ends were cut back, 3 bases at V and 0 bases at J, with 10 bases in the middle. The length of the CDR3 is 14 residues. This CDR3 is CASSSQGNSYEQYF. The CDR3 bases are TGCGCCAGCAGCTCACAGGGAAACTCCTACGAGCAGTACTTC.

The V gene is TRBV12-3 or TRBV12-4, the J gene TRBJ1-2, with a tentative D call TRBD1 (6 bases). V lost 4 bases and J lost 8, with 11 bases in between. The CDR3 is 12 residues long. CDR3 bases: TGTGCCAGCAGTTGGACGAGGGGGGGCTACACCTTC. It specifies CASSWTRGGYTF.

The J gene is TRBJ1-6, the V gene TRBV2; no reliable D call. This CDR3 contains 11 residues. V shed 6 bases and J shed 8 bases, with 5 bases lying between them. Looked up from germline, CDR1 is SNHLY and CDR2 is FYNNEI. CDR3 sequence: CASRLDSPLHF. The CDR3 DNA reads as TGTGCCAGCAGGTTAGATTCACCCCTCCACTTT.

The genes are TRBV30 and TRBJ2-2; maybe TRBD1 (5 bases). Germline V gene sequence: CDR1 GTSNPN, CDR2 SVGIG (reference sequence). V was cut by 4 bases and J by 3 bases, with 18 bases left in between. The CDR3 has 16 residues. The CDR3 DNA reads as TGTGCCTGGACTGGTGGTGAGACAGATCACACCGGGGAGCTGTTTTTT. Translated, it gives CAWTGGETDHTGELFF.

The rearrangement links TRBV7-9 to TRBJ1-1, with TRBD1 matching 10 bases. V lost 5 bases to trimming and J lost 3 bases; unmatched junction nucleotides: 3. CDR1 and CDR2 from the germline V gene are SEHNR and FQNEAQ (reference sequence). This CDR3 has 14 residues. This chain's CDR3 is CASSLGTGDTEAFF. The CDR3 DNA is TGTGCCAGCAGCCTCGGGACAGGGGACACTGAAGCTTTCTTT.

V usage is TRBV9 and J usage is TRBJ2-7, with a tentative D call TRBD2 (6 bases). The V gene lost 5 bases and the J gene lost 2 bases, with 14 bases spanning the gap. Germline assignment: CDR1 SGDLS and CDR2 YYNGEE. This CDR3 comprises 14 residues. CDR3 DNA sequence: TGTGCCAGCAGTTATGGGACGGGAGCCTACGAGCAGTACTTC. Its translation: CASSYGTGAYEQYF.

The chain uses TRBV5-4 and TRBJ2-1, with TRBD2 identical over 7 bases. This CDR3 region has 18 residues. Trimming at V came to 4 bases and at J to 0 bases, leaving 13 bases not matched to a gene. Germline CDR1 reads SGHNT; CDR2 reads YYREEE (reference sequence). The CDR3 loop is CASSALGGEALSYNEQFF. CDR3 nucleotides: TGTGCCAGCAGCGCCCTTGGGGGGGAGGCCCTCTCCTACAATGAGCAGTTCTTC.

The V gene is TRBV30, the J gene TRBJ2-3, with TRBD1 matching 8 bases. The germline CDR1 and CDR2 sequences are GTSNPN and SVGIG (reference sequence). Trimming cost V 2 bases and J 1 base; bases outside gene matches: 17. CDR3 length: 19 residues. The CDR3 spells CAWSLSGGFDWHRTDTQYF. The CDR3 region has the DNA TGTGCCTGGAGTCTATCAGGGGGCTTTGACTGGCACCGCACAGATACGCAGTATTTT. Combining the CDR3 with reference TRBV30 and TRBJ2-3 gives the whole variable domain SQTIHQWPATLVQPVGSPLSLECTVEGTSNPNLYWYRQAAGRGLQLLFYSVGIGQISSEVPQNLSASRPQDRQFILSSKKLLLSDSGFYLCAWSLSGGFDWHRTDTQYFGPGTRLTVL.

The CDR3 coding sequence is TGTGCCAGCAGCCCTGCGGGGCGGGGGGCGCCTAGGACCCAGTACTTC. It yields the protein CASSPAGRGAPRTQYF. The V gene is TRBV27, the J gene TRBJ2-5, with TRBD2 matching 8 bases. This CDR3 has 16 amino acids. J lost 7 bases, V lost 6 bases, and 16 bases had no gene match. The V gene's germline CDR1 is MNHEY and CDR2 SMNVEV (reference sequence).

The chain employs TRBV28 and TRBJ1-5, with no clear D. The CDR3 consists of 14 residues. Germline values: CDR1 MDHEN, CDR2 SYDVKM. V lost 11 bases, J lost 7 bases, and 21 bases lay in between. The CDR3 sequence is CAASRGRGGQPQHF. The CDR3 coding sequence is TGTGCCGCCTCCAGAGGACGGGGAGGACAGCCCCAGCATTTT.

This clone has only one observation. The chain has TRBV6-6 and TRBJ2-1, with TRBD2 matching 8 bases. The germline gives CDR1 MNHNY, CDR2 SVGAGI (reference sequence). The CDR3 covers 15 residues. Losses at the gene ends were 6 bases for V and 5 bases for J; bases not matched to a gene: 9. The chain's CDR3 is CASRIQLAGNNEQFF. Written as DNA, the CDR3 is TGTGCCAGCAGGATACAGTTAGCGGGGAACAATGAGCAGTTCTTC.

This clone was recorded once. The chain carries TRBV19 and TRBJ1-2, with D hard to call. CDR1 and CDR2 from the germline V gene are LNHDA and SQIVND (reference sequence). V was cut by 0 bases and J by 8 bases, with 19 bases left in between. CDR3 length equals 16 residues. The CDR3: CASSIDLRRPGEGYTF. The CDR3 DNA is TGTGCCAGTAGTATAGATCTTAGGCGTCCGGGAGAGGGCTACACCTTC.

CDR3 coding DNA: TGTGCCAGTAGTATTCGGGGTAGCAATTCACCCCTCCACTTT. This codes for CASSIRGSNSPLHF. The chain combines TRBV19 with TRBJ1-6; D gene ambiguous. The CDR3 length is 14 residues. The V end was cut by 3 bases, the J end by 7 bases, with 10 bases between. Germline V lookup: CDR1 LNHDA, CDR2 SQIVND (reference sequence).

The table lists this clone with a few counts. V and J are TRBV29-1 and TRBJ1-3; weak D call: TRBD1 (6 bases). V dropped 5 bases and J dropped 1 base, with 12 bases sitting between them. CDR3 length equals 14 residues. CDR1 is SQVTM and CDR2 is ANQGSEA in the germline V gene. CDR3 in amino acids: CSVSTGPSGNTIYF. The DNA for the CDR3 is TGCAGCGTTAGTACAGGGCCGTCTGGAAACACCATATATTTT.

This clone was seen once. The CDR3 nucleotides read TGTGCCAGCAGTATCCGGGAGGCAGGAAACACCATATATTTT. The encoded protein is CASSIREAGNTIYF. The chain has TRBV5-4 and TRBJ1-3; D is undetermined. With 5 bases removed from V and 4 bases from J, the gap between germline ends came to 13 bases. The CDR3 runs to 14 residues. Germline lookup yields CDR1 SGHNT and CDR2 YYREEE (reference sequence).

The V call is TRBV29-1, the J call TRBJ1-1; D not certain. Germline V lookup: CDR1 SQVTM, CDR2 ANQGSEA. The V gene lost 4 bases and the J gene lost 7 bases, with 7 bases spanning the gap. The CDR3 contains 10 residues. In nucleotides, the CDR3 is TGCAGCGTTGGAACAGATGAAGCTTTCTTT. As protein: CSVGTDEAFF. Variable domain in full (rest from reference TRBV29-1 and TRBJ1-1): SAVISQKPSRDICQRGTSLTIQCQVDSQVTMMFWYRQQPGQSLTLIATANQGSEATYESGFVIDKFPISRPNLTFSTLTVSNMSPEDSSIYLCSVGTDEAFFGQGTRLTVV.

CDR3 DNA sequence: TGTGCCAGCAGGAGTTTGAACACTGAAGCTTTCTTT. The encoded protein is CASRSLNTEAFF. This chain joins TRBV2 and TRBJ1-1; no definite D call. The length of the CDR3 is 12 residues. Germline loops: CDR1 SNHLY, CDR2 FYNNEI. V gave up 6 bases and J gave up 0 bases, with 5 bases separating them.

The chain recombines TRBV18 with TRBJ2-2, with D unclear. CDR3 length: 14 residues. CDR1 is KGHSH, CDR2 LQKENI, per germline. Trimming shortened V by 0 bases and J by 6 bases, and 8 bases separated the two germline ends. The CDR3 sequence is CASSPPGRSGELFF. DNA for the CDR3: TGTGCCAGCTCACCACCTGGGCGATCCGGGGAGCTGTTTTTT.

The chain combines TRBV9 with TRBJ2-3; no clear D gene. This CDR3 contains 13 residues. CDR1 is SGDLS and CDR2 is YYNGEE in the germline V gene. With 0 bases removed from V and 6 bases from J, the gap between germline ends came to 8 bases. The CDR3, as DNA: TGTGCCAGCAGCGTAGGGAGCCCGGATACGCAGTATTTT. The encoded protein is CASSVGSPDTQYF.

The chain couples TRBV18 to TRBJ2-5, with no clear D. V lost 5 bases and J 3 bases, leaving 10 bases between the germline ends. The V gene's germline CDR1 is KGHSH and CDR2 LQKENI. This CDR3 spans 13 amino acids. The CDR3 region has the DNA TGTGCCAGCTCAGATCTAGTAGAAGAGACCCAGTACTTC. Translated: CASSDLVEETQYF.

The chain uses TRBV5-1 and TRBJ1-2; D not certain. The V gene lost 3 bases and the J gene lost 3 bases, with 12 bases spanning the gap. The CDR3 contains 14 residues. Germline CDR1 is SGHRS and CDR2 is YFSETQ. DNA for the CDR3: TGCGCCAGCAGCTGGGAGGACGGAGACTATGGCTACACCTTC. Amino acid sequence: CASSWEDGDYGYTF.